This record looks at one T cell receptor beta chain sequence and its context. Its antigen is currently not known. No much larger clone exists at a distance of one base, and base qualities are not known. The time point label on this specimen signifies: baseline before first vaccination. The vaccinee samples were drawn from two UK trials, COV001 and COV002, one of which was a single-blind randomized controlled phase 2/3 trial testing AZD1222 (ChAdOx1 nCoV-19) in healthy adults. Trial participant PBMC samples were collected at day 0 and day 28 after the second dose for TCRbeta chain sequencing. The data were obtained in a study of T cell responses to AZD1222 COVID-19 vaccine (dated by TCRdb to the early 2020s). About the full investigation: AZD1222 recipients with second doses at about 4 weeks or about 12 weeks were pooled, because spike-specific TCR depth and breadth did not differ between schedules. TCR sequencing covered fewer than 250 trial participants: about 210 given two doses of AZD1222 and approximately 26 given two doses of MenACWY control vaccine. Enrollment into the trials was organized by age into subgroups of 18-55, 56-69 and 70-plus years, and those subgroups contained approximately 160, 26 and 62 TCR-sequenced participants, respectively. Overall results and qualifications from the work: The whole spike protein was spanned by vaccine-associated CD4 TCRs, and dominant responses were seen in regions 160-218 and 743-854. Only a handful of AZD1222 recipients were SARS-CoV-2 seropositive at baseline, limiting conclusions about previously exposed vaccinees. After two AZD1222 doses, spike-specific TCR breadth and depth were significantly higher than at day 0 and than in MenACWY recipients. Participants were mostly white British, with more females than males. The authors suggested clonal diversity may have been underestimated. The 56-69-year group was small, and its depth increase did not reach significance, likely because of low power. Reportedly, almost half of the unique spike-specific TCRs recognized epitopes lying outside the regions that are mutated in the B.1.351 and B.1.1.7 variants. Because no samples from the day 14 peak response were available, repertoires could be characterized only after the peak T cell response.

The CDR3 regions of human TCRbeta chains were analyzed by immunosequencing. In the authors' own workflow: Repertoire TCRs were matched against a reference library of SARS-CoV-2-specific TCRs generated with the MIRA antigen-specificity platform. Breadth meant the fraction of unique TCRs that were SARS-CoV-2-associated, whereas depth meant the fraction of total T cells that were SARS-CoV-2-associated. Using the MIRA data, every spike-specific TCR was mapped to the spike region that the TCR reacted to and assigned to either a CD4 or a CD8 class. Log10-transformed breadth and depth values were compared by one-way ANOVA with Sidak's multiple comparisons tests. The immuneACCESS repertoire file appears here via TCRdb, limited to in-frame rearrangements. These files lack a portion of the clones; in checked studies, under half of the deficit traces to unresolved V genes, and the cause of the others is not known. Clone size and V and J calls were adopted from that table, with D and trimming inferred from the DNA. Within this sample are approximately 90,000 clones, with 90% of them counted one time only. 3% of the sample rests with the top ten.

CDR1 and CDR2, per the germline V gene (reference sequence), are LNHDA and SQIVND. V and J are truncated by 7 bases and 0 bases respectively, leaving an intervening sequence of 10 bases. The CDR3 measures 14 amino acids from cysteine to phenylalanine. Only the CDR3 DNA stays, 42 bases, in frame from base 1. The sequences come from peripheral blood, collected on day 0 of AZD1222 vaccination. The rearranged segments are TRBV19 and TRBJ1-3; the D gene cannot be resolved reliably. The TCR was taken from an adult in good health. The DNA sequence follows: TGTGCCAGTACCCGGGGAACCTCTGGAAACACCATATATTTT. This gives the protein CASTRGTSGNTIYF.